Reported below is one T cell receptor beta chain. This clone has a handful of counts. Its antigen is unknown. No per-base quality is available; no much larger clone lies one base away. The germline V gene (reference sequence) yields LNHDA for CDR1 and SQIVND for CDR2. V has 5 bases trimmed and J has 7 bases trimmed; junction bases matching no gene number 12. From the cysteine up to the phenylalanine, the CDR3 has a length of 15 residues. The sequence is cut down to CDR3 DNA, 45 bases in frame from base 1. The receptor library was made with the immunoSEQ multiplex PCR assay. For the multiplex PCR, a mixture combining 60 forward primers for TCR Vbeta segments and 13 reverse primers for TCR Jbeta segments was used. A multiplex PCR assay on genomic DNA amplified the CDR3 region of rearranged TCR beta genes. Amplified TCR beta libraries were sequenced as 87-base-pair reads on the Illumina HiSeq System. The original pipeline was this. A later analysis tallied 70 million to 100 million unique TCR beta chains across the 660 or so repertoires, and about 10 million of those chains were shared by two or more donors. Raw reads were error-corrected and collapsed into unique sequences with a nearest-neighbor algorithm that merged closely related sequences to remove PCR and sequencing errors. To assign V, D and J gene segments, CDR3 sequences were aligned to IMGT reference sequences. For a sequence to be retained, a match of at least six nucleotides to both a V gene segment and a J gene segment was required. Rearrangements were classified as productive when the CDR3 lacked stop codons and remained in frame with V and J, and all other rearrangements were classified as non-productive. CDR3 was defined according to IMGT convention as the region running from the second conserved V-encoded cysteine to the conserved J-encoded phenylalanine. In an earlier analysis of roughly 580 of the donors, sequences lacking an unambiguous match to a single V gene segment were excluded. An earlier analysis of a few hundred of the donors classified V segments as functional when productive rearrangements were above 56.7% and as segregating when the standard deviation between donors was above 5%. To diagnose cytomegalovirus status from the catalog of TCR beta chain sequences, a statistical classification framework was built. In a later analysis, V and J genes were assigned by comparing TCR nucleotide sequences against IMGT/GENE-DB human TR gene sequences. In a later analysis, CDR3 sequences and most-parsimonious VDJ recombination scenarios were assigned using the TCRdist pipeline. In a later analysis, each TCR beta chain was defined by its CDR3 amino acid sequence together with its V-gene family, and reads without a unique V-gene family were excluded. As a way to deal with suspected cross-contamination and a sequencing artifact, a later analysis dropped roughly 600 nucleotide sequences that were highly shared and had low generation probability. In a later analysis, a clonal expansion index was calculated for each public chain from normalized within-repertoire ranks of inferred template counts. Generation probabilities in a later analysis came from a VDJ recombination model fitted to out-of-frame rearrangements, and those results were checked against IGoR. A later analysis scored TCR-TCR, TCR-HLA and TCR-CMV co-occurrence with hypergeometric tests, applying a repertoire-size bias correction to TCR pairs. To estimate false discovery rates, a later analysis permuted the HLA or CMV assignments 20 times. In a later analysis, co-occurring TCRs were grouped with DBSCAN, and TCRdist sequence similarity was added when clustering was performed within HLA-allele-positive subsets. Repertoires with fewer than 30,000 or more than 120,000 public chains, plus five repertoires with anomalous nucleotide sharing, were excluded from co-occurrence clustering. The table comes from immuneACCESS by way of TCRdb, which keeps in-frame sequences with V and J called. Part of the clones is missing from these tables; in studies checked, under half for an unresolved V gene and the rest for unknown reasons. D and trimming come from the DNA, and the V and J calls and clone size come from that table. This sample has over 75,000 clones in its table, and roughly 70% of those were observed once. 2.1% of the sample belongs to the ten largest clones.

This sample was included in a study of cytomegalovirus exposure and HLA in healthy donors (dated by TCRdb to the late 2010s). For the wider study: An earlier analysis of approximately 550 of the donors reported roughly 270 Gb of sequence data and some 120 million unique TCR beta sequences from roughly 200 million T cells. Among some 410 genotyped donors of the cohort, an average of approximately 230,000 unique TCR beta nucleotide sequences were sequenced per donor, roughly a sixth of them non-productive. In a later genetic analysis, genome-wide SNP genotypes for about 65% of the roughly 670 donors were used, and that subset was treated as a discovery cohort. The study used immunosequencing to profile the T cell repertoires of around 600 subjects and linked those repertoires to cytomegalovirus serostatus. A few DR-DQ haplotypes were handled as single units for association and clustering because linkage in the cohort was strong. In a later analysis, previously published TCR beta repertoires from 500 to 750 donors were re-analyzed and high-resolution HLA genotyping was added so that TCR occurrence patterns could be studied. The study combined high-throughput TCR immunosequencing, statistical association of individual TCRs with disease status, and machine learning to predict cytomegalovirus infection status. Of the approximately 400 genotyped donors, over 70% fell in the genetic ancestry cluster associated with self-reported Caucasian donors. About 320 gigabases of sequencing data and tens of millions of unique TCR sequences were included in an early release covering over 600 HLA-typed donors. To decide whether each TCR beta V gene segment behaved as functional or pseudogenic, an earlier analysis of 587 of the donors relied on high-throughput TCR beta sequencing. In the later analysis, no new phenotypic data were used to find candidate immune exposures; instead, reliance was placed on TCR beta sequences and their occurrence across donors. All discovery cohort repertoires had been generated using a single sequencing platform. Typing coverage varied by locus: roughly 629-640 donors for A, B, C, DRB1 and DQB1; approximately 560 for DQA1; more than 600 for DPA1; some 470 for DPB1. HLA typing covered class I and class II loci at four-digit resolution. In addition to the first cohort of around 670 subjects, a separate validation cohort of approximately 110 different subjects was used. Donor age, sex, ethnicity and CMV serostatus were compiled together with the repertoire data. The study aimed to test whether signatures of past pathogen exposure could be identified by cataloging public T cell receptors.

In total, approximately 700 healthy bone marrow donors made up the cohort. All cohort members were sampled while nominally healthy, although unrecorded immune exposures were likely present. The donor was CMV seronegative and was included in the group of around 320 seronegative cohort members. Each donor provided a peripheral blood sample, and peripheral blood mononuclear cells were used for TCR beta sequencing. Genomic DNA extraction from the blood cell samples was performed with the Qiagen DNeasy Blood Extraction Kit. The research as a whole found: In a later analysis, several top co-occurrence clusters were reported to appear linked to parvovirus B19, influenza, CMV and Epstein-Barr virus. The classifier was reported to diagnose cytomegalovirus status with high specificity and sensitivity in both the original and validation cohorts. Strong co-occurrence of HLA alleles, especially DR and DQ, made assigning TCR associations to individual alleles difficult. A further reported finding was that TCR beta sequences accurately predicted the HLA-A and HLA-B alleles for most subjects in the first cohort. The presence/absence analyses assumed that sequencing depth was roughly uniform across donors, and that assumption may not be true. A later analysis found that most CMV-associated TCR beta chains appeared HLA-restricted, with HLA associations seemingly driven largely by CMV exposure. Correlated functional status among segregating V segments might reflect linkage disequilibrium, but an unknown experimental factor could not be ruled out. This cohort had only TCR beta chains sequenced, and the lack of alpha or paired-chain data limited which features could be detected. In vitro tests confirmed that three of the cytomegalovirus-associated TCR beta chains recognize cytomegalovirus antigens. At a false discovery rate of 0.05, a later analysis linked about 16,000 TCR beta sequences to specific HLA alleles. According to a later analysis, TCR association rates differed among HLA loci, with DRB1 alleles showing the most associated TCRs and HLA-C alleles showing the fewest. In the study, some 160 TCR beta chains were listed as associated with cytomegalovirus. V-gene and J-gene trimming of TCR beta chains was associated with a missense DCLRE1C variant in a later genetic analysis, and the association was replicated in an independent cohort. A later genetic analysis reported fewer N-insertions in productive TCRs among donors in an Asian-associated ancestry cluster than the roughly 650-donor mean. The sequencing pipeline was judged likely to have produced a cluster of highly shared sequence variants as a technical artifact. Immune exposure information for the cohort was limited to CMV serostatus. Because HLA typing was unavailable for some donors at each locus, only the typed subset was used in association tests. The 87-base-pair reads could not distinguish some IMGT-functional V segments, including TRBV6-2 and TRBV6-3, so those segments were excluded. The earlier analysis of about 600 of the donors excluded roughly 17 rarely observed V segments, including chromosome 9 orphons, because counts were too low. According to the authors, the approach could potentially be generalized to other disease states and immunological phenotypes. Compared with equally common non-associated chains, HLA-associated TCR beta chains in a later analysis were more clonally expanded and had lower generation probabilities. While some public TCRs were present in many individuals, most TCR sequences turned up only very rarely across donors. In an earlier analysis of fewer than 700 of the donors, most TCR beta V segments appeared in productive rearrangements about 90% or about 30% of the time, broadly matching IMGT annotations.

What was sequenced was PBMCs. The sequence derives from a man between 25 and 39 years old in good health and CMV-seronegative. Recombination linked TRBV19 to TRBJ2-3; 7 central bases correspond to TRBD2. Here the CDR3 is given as CASSSPNGGSYTQYF. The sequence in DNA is TGTGCCAGTAGTTCCCCAAACGGGGGGTCATATACGCAGTATTTT.